This record concerns one T cell receptor beta chain sequence. The record originates from a study of blood T cell repertoires in COVID-19. Study background: The samples span acute and convalescent COVID-19 from the United States, Italy and Spain. The cDNA or gDNA used as material had been derived from T cells, B-cell-depleted T cells, or PBMCs.

Original data processing: For nucleated cells, counts were estimated from reference gene primer amplification. The repertoire was sequenced with immunoSEQ multiplex PCR; TCRdb's copy has only in-frame clones and lacks some. D and trimming were read from the DNA, whereas the V and J calls and clone size are those reported in that table. This sample has about 190,000 clones; roughly 86% occur once, and the top ten carry less than 3.5%. This CDR3 region has 17 residues. V dropped 2 bases and J dropped 5 bases, with 16 bases sitting between them. CDR1 and CDR2 (germline): SGHAT, FQNNGV. V usage is TRBV11-2 and J usage is TRBJ1-6; D gene ambiguous. The source of this sequence is a woman in her 30s with active or convalescent COVID-19. The material sequenced was peripheral blood. The CDR3 DNA reads TGTGCCAGCAGCTTAATTGAGGGTGGGGAGGATAATTCACCCCTCCACTTT. The encoded protein is CASSLIEGGEDNSPLHF. Using reference TRBV11-2 and TRBJ1-6 for the parts outside the CDR3, the full variable domain is EAGVAQSPRYKIIEKRQSVAFWCNPISGHATLYWYQQILGQGPKLLIQFQNNGVVDDSQLPKDRFSAERLKGVDSTLKIQPAKLEDSAVYLCASSLIEGGEDNSPLHFGNGTRLTVT.